This T cell receptor beta chain was observed in a study of T cell responses to AZD1222 COVID-19 vaccine. Study results and limitations: Spike-specific TCR breadth and depth both grew after two AZD1222 doses. Repertoire sampling occurred only after the peak T cell response.

A remark on this clone: Antigen: not known.

TCRdb's copy holds only in-frame clones and misses some; the assay was immunoSEQ multiplex PCR. The top ten clones hold around 21% of a sample with tens of thousands of clones, 85% of them seen once. The CDR3 length is 16 residues. Germline CDR1 SGHRS, CDR2 YFSETQ. Trimming left V 0 bases short and J 3 bases short, with 15 bases between. The material sequenced was peripheral blood, taken on day 0 of AZD1222 vaccination. This sequence joins TRBV5-1 and TRBJ1-1; TRBD1 is a possible D gene (5 bases). The sequence was obtained from an adult in good health. CDR3 nucleotide sequence: TGCGCCAGCAGCTTGGCGGGGTCCGGGGGGTACACTGAAGCTTTCTTT. It yields the protein CASSLAGSGGYTEAFF. The variable domain in full, completed from reference TRBV5-1 and TRBJ1-1, reads KAGVTQTPRYLIKTRGQQVTLSCSPISGHRSVSWYQQTPGQGLQFLFEYFSETQRNKGNFPGRFSGRQFSNSRSEMNVSTLELGDSALYLCASSLAGSGGYTEAFFGQGTRLTVV.